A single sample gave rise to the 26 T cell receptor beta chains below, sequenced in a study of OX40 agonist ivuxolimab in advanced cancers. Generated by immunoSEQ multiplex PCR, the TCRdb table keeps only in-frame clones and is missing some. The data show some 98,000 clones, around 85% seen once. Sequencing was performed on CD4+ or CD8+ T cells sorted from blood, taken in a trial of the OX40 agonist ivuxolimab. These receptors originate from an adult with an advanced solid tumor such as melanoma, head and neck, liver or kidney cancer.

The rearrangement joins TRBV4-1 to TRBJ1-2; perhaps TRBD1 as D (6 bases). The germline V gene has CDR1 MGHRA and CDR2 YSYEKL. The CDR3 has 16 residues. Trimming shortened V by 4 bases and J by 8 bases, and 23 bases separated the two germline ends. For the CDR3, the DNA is TGCGCCAGCAGCCGTTCCCAGGGAGGGGGGCGAGAAGGCTACACCTTC. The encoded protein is CASSRSQGGGREGYTF.

The CDR3 DNA sequence: TGTGCCTGCTCATACCTCCTAGCGGGAGGCCACGAGCAGTACTTC. It codes for CACSYLLAGGHEQYF. The rearrangement links TRBV30 to TRBJ2-7; 11 bases are shared with TRBD2. Germline V gene sequence: CDR1 GTSNPN, CDR2 SVGIG (reference sequence). Trimming cost V 6 bases and J 5 bases; bases outside gene matches: 12. CDR3 size: 15 residues. Together with reference TRBV30 and TRBJ2-7, the CDR3 gives the full variable domain: SQTIHQWPATLVQPVGSPLSLECTVEGTSNPNLYWYRQAAGRGLQLLFYSVGIGQISSEVPQNLSASRPQDRQFILSSKKLLLSDSGFYLCACSYLLAGGHEQYFGPGTRLTVT.

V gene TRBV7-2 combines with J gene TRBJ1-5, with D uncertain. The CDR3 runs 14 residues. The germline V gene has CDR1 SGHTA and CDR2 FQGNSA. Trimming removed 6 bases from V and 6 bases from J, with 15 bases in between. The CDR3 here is CASRRELGGQPQHF. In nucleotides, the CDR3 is TGTGCCAGCAGACGAGAGCTCGGTGGTCAGCCCCAGCATTTT.

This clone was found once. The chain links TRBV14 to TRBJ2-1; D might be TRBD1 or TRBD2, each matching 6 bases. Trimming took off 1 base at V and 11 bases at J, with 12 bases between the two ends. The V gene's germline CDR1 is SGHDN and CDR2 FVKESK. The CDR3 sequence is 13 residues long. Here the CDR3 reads CASSQATGGQQFF. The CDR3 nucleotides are TGTGCCAGCAGCCAAGCGACCGGGGGCCAGCAGTTCTTC.

The DNA for the CDR3 is TGTGCCAGCAGTTACAAGGGGGCTGGAGGCTACACCTTC. Translated: CASSYKGAGGYTF. The rearrangement uses TRBV5-6 and TRBJ1-2; 7 nucleotides agree with TRBD1. The CDR3 is 13 amino acids. Germline CDR1 is SGHDT and CDR2 is YYEEEE. The trim removed 5 bases at V and 8 bases at J, leaving 9 bases unmatched.

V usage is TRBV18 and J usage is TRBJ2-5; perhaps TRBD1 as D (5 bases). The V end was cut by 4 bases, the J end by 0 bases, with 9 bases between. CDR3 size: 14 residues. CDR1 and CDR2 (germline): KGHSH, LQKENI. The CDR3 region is CASSRAGHQETQYF. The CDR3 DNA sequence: TGTGCCAGCTCACGGGCAGGGCACCAAGAGACCCAGTACTTC.

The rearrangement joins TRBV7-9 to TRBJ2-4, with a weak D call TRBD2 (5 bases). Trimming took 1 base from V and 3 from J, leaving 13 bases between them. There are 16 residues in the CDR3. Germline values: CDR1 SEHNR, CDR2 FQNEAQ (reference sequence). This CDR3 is CASSLGSAGGKNIQYF. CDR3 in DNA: TGTGCCAGCAGCTTAGGGTCGGCGGGCGGCAAAAACATTCAGTACTTC.

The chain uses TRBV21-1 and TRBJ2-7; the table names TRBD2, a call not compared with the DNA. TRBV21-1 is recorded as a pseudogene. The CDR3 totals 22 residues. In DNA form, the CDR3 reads TGTGCCAGCAGCAAAGAAAGTCAAAATCTGGTTGTACGGATGGAGAAATTCTACGAGCAGTACTTC. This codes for CASSKESQNLVVRMEKFYEQYF.

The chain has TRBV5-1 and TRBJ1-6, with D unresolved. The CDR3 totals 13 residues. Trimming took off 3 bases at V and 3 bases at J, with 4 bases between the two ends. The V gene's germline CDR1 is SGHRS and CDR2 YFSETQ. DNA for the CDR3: TGCGCCAGCAGCTACGACTATAATTCACCCCTCCACTTT. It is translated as CASSYDYNSPLHF.

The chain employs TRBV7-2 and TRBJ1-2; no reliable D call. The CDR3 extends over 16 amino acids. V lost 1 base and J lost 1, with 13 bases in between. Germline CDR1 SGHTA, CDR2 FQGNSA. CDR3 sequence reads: CASSLDPLRVNYGYTF. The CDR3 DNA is TGTGCCAGCAGCTTAGACCCCCTCCGGGTTAACTATGGCTACACCTTC.

CDR3: CASSVGLGEAKNEQYF. The CDR3 nucleotides read TGTGCCAGCAGCGTAGGGTTGGGGGAAGCGAAAAACGAGCAGTACTTC. The chain employs TRBV9 and TRBJ2-7, with D possibly called TRBD1 or TRBD2 (5 bases each). The CDR3 runs to 16 residues. CDR1 and CDR2 from the germline V gene are SGDLS and YYNGEE. Deletions cut 0 bases from V and 5 bases from J, with 18 bases between. Looking up the rest from reference TRBV9 and TRBJ2-7 gives the full variable domain: DSGVTQTPKHLITATGQRVTLRCSPRSGDLSVYWYQQSLDQGLQFLIQYYNGEERAKGNILERFSAQQFPDLHSELNLSSLELGDSALYFCASSVGLGEAKNEQYFGPGTRLTVT.

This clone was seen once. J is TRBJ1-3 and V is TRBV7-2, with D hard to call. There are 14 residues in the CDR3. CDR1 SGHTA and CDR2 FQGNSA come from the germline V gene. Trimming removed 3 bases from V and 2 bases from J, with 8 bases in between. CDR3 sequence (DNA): TGTGCCAGCAGCTTGGAAAGGGCTGGAAACACCATATATTTT. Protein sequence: CASSLERAGNTIYF. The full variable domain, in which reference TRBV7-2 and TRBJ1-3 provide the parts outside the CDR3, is GAGVSQSPSNKVTEKGKDVELRCDPISGHTALYWYRQSLGQGLEFLIYFQGNSAPDKSGLPSDRFSAERTGGSVSTLTIQRTQQEDSAVYLCASSLERAGNTIYFGEGSWLTVV.

The DNA of the CDR3 is TGTGCCAGCAGCCCCGGCAGAAATCAGCCCCAGCATTTT. It yields the protein CASSPGRNQPQHF. V gene TRBV5-6 combines with J gene TRBJ1-5; D unclear. The CDR3 has 13 residues. The ends were cut back, 4 bases at V and 4 bases at J, with 9 bases in the middle. Per germline, CDR1 SGHDT and CDR2 YYEEEE.

The CDR3 coding sequence is TGTGCCAGCCGAGGATTTCAAGAGACCCAGTACTTC. It codes for CASRGFQETQYF. V is TRBV25-1 and J is TRBJ2-5, with D unresolved. The CDR3 is 12 amino acids. Germline values: CDR1 MGHDK, CDR2 SYGVNS. Trimming took off 8 bases at V and 2 bases at J, with 9 bases between the two ends.

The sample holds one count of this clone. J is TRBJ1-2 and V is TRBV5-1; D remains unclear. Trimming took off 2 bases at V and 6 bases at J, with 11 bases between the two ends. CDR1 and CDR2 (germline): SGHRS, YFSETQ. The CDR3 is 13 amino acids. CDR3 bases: TGCGCCAGCAGCTTAAGTCCCCAGGATGGCTACACCTTC. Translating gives CASSLSPQDGYTF.

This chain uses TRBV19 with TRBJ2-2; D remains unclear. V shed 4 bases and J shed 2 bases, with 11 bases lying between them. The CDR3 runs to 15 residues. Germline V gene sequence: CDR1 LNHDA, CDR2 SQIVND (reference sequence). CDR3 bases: TGTGCCAGTAGTACTCCTGGTGTCAACACCGGGGAGCTGTTTTTT. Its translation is CASSTPGVNTGELFF.

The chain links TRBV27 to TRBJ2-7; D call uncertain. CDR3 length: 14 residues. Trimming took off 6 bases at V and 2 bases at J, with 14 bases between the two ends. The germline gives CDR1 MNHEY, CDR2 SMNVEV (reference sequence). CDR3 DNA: TGTGCCAGCAGCTCCATCGGTGCTACCTACGAGCAGTACTTC. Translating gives CASSSIGATYEQYF.

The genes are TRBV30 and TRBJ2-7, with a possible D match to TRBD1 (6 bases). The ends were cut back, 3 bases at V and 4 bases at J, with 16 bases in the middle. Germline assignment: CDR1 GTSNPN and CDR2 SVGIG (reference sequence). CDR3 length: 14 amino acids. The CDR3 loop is CAWSLLGGRYEQYF. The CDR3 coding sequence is TGTGCCTGGAGCCTCCTAGGGGGACGGTACGAGCAGTACTTC.

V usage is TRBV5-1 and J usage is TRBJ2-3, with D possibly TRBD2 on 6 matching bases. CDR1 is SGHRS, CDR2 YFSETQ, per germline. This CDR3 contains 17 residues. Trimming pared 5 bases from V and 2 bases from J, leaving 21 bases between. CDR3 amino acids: CASRSSRGKRFTDTQYF. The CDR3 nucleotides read TGCGCCAGCAGATCTTCTCGCGGGAAACGGTTCACAGATACGCAGTATTTT.

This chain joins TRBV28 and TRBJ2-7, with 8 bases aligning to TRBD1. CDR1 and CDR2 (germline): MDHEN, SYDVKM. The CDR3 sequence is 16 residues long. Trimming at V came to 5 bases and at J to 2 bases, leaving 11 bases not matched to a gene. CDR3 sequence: CASSGLGTGRAYEQYF. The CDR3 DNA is TGTGCCAGCAGTGGGTTAGGGACAGGTCGGGCCTACGAGCAGTACTTC.

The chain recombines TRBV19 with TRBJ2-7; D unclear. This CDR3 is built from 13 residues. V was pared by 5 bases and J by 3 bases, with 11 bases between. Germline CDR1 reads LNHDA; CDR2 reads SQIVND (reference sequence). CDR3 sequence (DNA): TGTGCCAGTAGTTTTCCGAGGTTCTACGAGCAGTACTTC. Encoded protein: CASSFPRFYEQYF.

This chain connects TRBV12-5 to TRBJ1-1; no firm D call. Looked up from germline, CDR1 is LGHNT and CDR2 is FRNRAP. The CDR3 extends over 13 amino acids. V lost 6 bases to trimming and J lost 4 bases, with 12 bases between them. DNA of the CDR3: TGTGCTAGTGGCCGGTCCCCGAGCACTGAAGCTTTCTTT. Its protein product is CASGRSPSTEAFF.

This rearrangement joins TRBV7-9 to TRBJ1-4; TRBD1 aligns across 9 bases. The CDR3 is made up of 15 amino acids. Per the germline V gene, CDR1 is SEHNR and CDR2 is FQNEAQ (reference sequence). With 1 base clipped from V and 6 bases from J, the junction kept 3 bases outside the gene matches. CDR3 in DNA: TGTGCCAGCAGCTTAGGGGACAGGGCTTATGAAAAACTGTTTTTT. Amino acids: CASSLGDRAYEKLFF.

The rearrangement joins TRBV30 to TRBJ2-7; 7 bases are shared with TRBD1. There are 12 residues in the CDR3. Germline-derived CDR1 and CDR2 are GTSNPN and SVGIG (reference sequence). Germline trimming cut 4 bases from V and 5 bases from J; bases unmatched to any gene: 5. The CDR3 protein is CAWTRQGHEQYF. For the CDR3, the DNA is TGTGCCTGGACTAGACAGGGCCACGAGCAGTACTTC.

This chain's CDR3 is CASSQLKPGTSGTQETQYF. The CDR3 region has the DNA TGCGCCAGCAGCCAACTAAAACCCGGGACTAGCGGGACCCAAGAGACCCAGTACTTC. This sequence joins TRBV4-1 and TRBJ2-5, with TRBD2 matching over 13 bases. This CDR3 contains 19 residues. Per the germline V gene, CDR1 is MGHRA and CDR2 is YSYEKL. Trimming at V came to 2 bases and at J to 1 base, leaving 10 bases not matched to a gene.

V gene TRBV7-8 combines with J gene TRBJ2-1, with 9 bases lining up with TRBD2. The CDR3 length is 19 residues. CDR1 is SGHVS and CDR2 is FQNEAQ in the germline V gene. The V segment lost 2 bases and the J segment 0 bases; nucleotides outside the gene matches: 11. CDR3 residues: CASSLLVGAGGSSYNEQFF. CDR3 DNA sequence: TGTGCCAGCAGCTTATTGGTTGGGGCGGGAGGGAGCTCCTACAATGAGCAGTTCTTC.